These T cell receptor beta chains were read from a single sample in a study of cytotoxic CD8 clonotypes in ibrutinib-treated CLL. Generated by immunoSEQ multiplex PCR, the TCRdb table keeps only in-frame clones and is missing some. The sample shows 250,000 to 350,000 clones, 70% to 80% of them seen only once. Sequences were derived from PBMCs, sampled at disease progression, from a patient treated with ibrutinib. The receptors derive from a human donor with chronic lymphocytic leukemia. Both conserved end residues are part of each CDR3. The D gene is left open where the match is weak. Rows give clone size only sometimes, using once, few, many, or a class for an expanded clone.

abundance | j_gene | d_gene | v_gene | CDR3nt | CDR3aa
once | TRBJ1-2 | TRBD1 | TRBV5-5 | TGTGCCAGCAGCTTGATGGGACAGGGGGCTCGTGGCTACACCTTC | CASSLMGQGARGYTF
- | TRBJ2-5 | - | TRBV4-2 | TGTGCCAGCAGCCAAGGTAGCAAAGAGACCCAGTACTTC | CASSQGSKETQYF
- | TRBJ2-7 | - | TRBV4-2 | TGTGCCAGCAGCCAAGATGCCCCAGGATGGGAGCAGTACTTC | CASSQDAPGWEQYF
- | TRBJ1-2 | - | TRBV6-5 | TGTGCCAGCAGTTACTCGGGTGCAGCTTGGGATGGCTACACCTTC | CASSYSGAAWDGYTF
- | TRBJ2-7 | - | TRBV2 | TGTGCCAGCAGTGTGCAGGGGTACTACGAGCAGTACTTC | CASSVQGYYEQYF
- | TRBJ2-7 | - | TRBV27 | TGTGCCAGCAGCCCCCTGGGGTACAGTTTCTCCTACGAGCAGTACTTC | CASSPLGYSFSYEQYF
- | TRBJ2-7 | TRBD1 | TRBV10-3 | TGTGCCATCAGCAAGGACAGGCAAGCGCCCTACGAGCAGTACTTC | CAISKDRQAPYEQYF
- | TRBJ1-5 | - | TRBV6-5 | TGTGCCAGCAGTTACTCGATTTCAGGGGATCTGCGTTTT | CASSYSISGDLRF
- | TRBJ1-4 | - | TRBV5-1 | TGCGCCAGCAGCTTGGAGGGCGGGACACTGGGAGCAAAACTGTTTTTT | CASSLEGGTLGAKLFF
- | TRBJ1-3 | TRBD1 | TRBV4-1 | TGCGCCAGCAGCCAAGGTCTAAGGGGGCGAGGAAACACCATATATTTT | CASSQGLRGRGNTIYF
- | TRBJ1-1 | - | TRBV7-9 | TGTGCCAGCAGCTGGGGCTGGTCCCTGAACACTGAAGCTTTCTTT | CASSWGWSLNTEAFF
- | TRBJ2-2 | TRBD2 | TRBV7-6 | TGTGCCAGCAGCCAAGGACTAGCTGGTAACACCGGGGAGCTGTTTTTT | CASSQGLAGNTGELFF
- | TRBJ2-5 | - | TRBV7-8 | TGTGCCAGCAGCTCAACAGGGATTCGAGAGACCCAGTACTTC | CASSSTGIRETQYF
- | TRBJ2-7 | - | TRBV6-6 | TGTGCCAGCACTCTGGGGGACCGTCAGGCCCTCTACGAGCAGTACTTC | CASTLGDRQALYEQYF
- | TRBJ2-7 | - | TRBV14 | TGTGCCAGCAGCCGCCAGACGAAACGCGGAGAGCAGTACTTC | CASSRQTKRGEQYF
- | TRBJ2-5 | - | TRBV18 | TGTGCCAGCTCACCACCAAGCCAGTACCAAGAGACCCAGTACTTC | CASSPPSQYQETQYF
- | TRBJ1-2 | TRBD1 | TRBV6-5 | TGTGCCAGCAGTTGGACAGGCCATGGCTACACCTTC | CASSWTGHGYTF
- | TRBJ1-6 | - | TRBV13 | TGTGCCAGCAGCCGAGGGTCTTCACCCCTCCACTTT | CASSRGSSPLHF
- | TRBJ1-1 | - | TRBV2 | TGTGCCGGACTATCGAACACTGAAGCTTTCTTT | CAGLSNTEAFF
- | TRBJ1-1 | - | TRBV5-1 | TGCGCCAGCCGCAGGGGTACGAACACTGAAGCTTTCTTT | CASRRGTNTEAFF
few | TRBJ2-5 | - | TRBV4-2 | TGTGCCAGCAGCCAAGAGGTGGGCAGAGAGACCCAGTACTTC | CASSQEVGRETQYF
- | TRBJ1-3 | - | TRBV5-1 | TGCGCCAGCAGCACAACAGGGCCCTCTGGAAACACCATATATTTT | CASSTTGPSGNTIYF
- | TRBJ2-1 | - | TRBV9 | TGTGCCAGCAGCGTAGCTCAGGCCCCTTCCTACAATGAGCAGTTCTTC | CASSVAQAPSYNEQFF
- | TRBJ2-7 | TRBD1 | TRBV15 | TGTGCCACCAGCAGAGATCTCCGGGACAGCCTCTACGAGCAGTACTTC | CATSRDLRDSLYEQYF
once | TRBJ1-5 | - | TRBV5-6 | TGTGCCAGCAGCTTGGGGGCCGACAGGAGGCGACAGCCCCAGCATTTT | CASSLGADRRRQPQHF
- | TRBJ2-1 | - | TRBV4-1 | TGCGCCAGCAGCCAACTTAGCGGCTCCTACAATGAGCAGTTCTTC | CASSQLSGSYNEQFF
- | TRBJ2-2 | - | TRBV7-8 | TGTGCCAGCAGCTTCTCGAAGGACCGCCCGAACACCGGGGAGCTGTTTTTT | CASSFSKDRPNTGELFF
- | TRBJ2-7 | - | TRBV19 | TGTGCCAGTAGTATTTGGCGGGGAGGATACTACGAGCAGTACTTC | CASSIWRGGYYEQYF
- | TRBJ2-6 | - | TRBV9 | TGTGCCAGCAGAGGTGGGAACTCTGGGGCCAACGTCCTGACTTTC | CASRGGNSGANVLTF
- | TRBJ2-2 | - | TRBV7-3 | TGTGCCAGCAGCTTAAGACCAAACACCGGGGAGCTGTTTTTT | CASSLRPNTGELFF
few | TRBJ1-2 | - | TRBV19 | TGTGCCAGTAGTATGAGGGGAGGGGCAGGACCTAACTATGGCTACACCTTC | CASSMRGGAGPNYGYTF
- | TRBJ2-1 | - | TRBV7-8 | TGTGCCAGCAGCGTAGCTAAAGGGACCTACAATGAGCAGTTCTTC | CASSVAKGTYNEQFF
- | TRBJ1-1 | - | TRBV28 | TGTGCCAGCCTGAGGTTTCGCACTGAAGCTTTCTTT | CASLRFRTEAFF
few | TRBJ1-1 | TRBD1 | TRBV25-1 | TGTGCCAGCGGACAGGGCACTGAAGCTTTCTTT | CASGQGTEAFF
- | TRBJ1-1 | TRBD1 | TRBV18 | TGTGCCAGCTCACTGATCGGACAGGGGGCTTTGAGGAACACTGAAGCTTTCTTT | CASSLIGQGALRNTEAFF
- | TRBJ1-1 | TRBD1 | TRBV28 | TGTGCCAGCATCCCTCAGGGGGCGGGCACTGAAGCTTTCTTT | CASIPQGAGTEAFF
- | TRBJ2-7 | TRBD2 | TRBV7-8 | TGTGCCAGCAGCTCCCGGACTAGCGGCTACGAGCAGTACTTC | CASSSRTSGYEQYF
- | TRBJ2-7 | - | TRBV13 | TGTGCCAGCAGCTTACAGGGGTCCTACGAGCAGTACTTC | CASSLQGSYEQYF
- | TRBJ2-5 | - | TRBV18 | TGTGCCAGCTCACCCCGGACGATAGAGACCCAGTACTTC | CASSPRTIETQYF
- | TRBJ2-3 | - | TRBV28 | TGTGCCAGCAGTCTCACCCCACGGGTACGGAGCACAGATACGCAGTATTTT | CASSLTPRVRSTDTQYF
few | TRBJ1-1 | - | TRBV4-1 | TGCGCCAGCAGCGGGGTCTCTGGGAACACTGAAGCTTTCTTT | CASSGVSGNTEAFF
- | TRBJ1-2 | TRBD1 | TRBV4-1 | TGCGCCAGCAGCCAATTAGGGGGCTTGAACTATGGCTACACCTTC | CASSQLGGLNYGYTF
- | TRBJ1-2 | TRBD1 | TRBV28 | TGTGCCAGCAGGACGGACAGGGCCATCCGCGCAGGGCCAATCTATGGCTACACCTTC | CASRTDRAIRAGPIYGYTF
once | TRBJ2-7 | - | TRBV7-3 | TGTGCCAGCAGCCCCGGGACCTCGGGGTCCGAGCAGTACTTC | CASSPGTSGSEQYF
- | TRBJ1-1 | - | TRBV18 | TGTGCCAGCTCACTCGGGCAGGGGTTAGGCACTGAAGCTTTCTTT | CASSLGQGLGTEAFF
- | TRBJ2-7 | - | TRBV5-4 | TGTGCCAGCAGCTCTACAAGGGAACTCTACGAGCAGTACTTC | CASSSTRELYEQYF
- | TRBJ2-7 | TRBD1 | TRBV19 | TGTGCCAGTAGTCCGAAACAGGGGATCTTCTCCTACGAGCAGTACTTC | CASSPKQGIFSYEQYF
few | TRBJ1-5 | - | TRBV6-5 | TGTGCCAGCAGTTACTCATGGGGGCCTGGACAGCCCCAGCATTTT | CASSYSWGPGQPQHF